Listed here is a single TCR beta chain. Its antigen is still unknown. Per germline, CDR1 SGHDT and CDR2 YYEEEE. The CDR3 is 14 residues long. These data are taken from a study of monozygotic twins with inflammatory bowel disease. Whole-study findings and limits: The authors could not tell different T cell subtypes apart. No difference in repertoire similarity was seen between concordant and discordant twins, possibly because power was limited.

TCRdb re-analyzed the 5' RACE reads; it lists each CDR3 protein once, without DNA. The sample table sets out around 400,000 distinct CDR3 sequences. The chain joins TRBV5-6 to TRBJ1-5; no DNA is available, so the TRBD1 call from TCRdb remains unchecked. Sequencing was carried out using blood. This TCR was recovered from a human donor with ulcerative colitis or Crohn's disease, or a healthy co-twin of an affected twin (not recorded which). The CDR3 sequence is CASSFSGGGQPQHF. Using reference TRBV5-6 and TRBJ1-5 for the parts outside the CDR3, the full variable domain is DAGVTQSPTHLIKTRGQQVTLRCSPKSGHDTVSWYQQALGQGPQFIFQYYEEEERQRGNFPDRFSGHQFPNYSSELNVNALLLGDSALYLCASSFSGGGQPQHFGDGTRLSIL.